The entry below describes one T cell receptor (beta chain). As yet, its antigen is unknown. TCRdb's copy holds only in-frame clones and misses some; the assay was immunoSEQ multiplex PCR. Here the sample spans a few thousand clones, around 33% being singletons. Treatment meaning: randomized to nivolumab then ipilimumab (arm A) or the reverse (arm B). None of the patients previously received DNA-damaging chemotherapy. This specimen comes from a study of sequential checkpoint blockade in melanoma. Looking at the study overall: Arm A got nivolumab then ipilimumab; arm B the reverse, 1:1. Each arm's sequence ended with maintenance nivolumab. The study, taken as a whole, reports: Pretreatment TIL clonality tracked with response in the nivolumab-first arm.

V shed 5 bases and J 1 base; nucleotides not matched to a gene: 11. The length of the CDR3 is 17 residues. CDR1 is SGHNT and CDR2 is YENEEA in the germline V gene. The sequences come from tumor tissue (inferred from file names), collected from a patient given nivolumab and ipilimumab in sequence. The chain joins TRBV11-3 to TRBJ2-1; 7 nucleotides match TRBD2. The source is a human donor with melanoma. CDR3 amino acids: CASSPRGSGRSYNEQFF. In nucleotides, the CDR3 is TGTGCCAGCAGCCCAAGGGGTAGCGGGCGGTCCTACAATGAGCAGTTCTTC.